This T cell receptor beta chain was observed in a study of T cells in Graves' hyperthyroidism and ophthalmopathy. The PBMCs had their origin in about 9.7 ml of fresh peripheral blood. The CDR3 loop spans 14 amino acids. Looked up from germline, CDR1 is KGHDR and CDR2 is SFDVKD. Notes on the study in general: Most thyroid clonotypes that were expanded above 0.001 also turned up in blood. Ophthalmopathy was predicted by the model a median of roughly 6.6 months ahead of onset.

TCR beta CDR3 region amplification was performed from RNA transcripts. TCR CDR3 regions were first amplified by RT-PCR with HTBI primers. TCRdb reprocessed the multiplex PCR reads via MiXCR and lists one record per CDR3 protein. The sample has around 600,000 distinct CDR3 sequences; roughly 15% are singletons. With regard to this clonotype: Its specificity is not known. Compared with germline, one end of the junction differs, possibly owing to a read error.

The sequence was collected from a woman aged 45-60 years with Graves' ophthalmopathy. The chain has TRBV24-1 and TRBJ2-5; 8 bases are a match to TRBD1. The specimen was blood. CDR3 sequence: CATSSPGGRETEYF. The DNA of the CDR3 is TGTGCCACCAGTAGTCCAGGGGGCAGGGAGACCGAGTACTTC.